Shown below are 11 T cell receptor beta chains from a single sample sequenced in a study of Graves' ophthalmopathy and Graves' hyperthyroidism (dated by TCRdb to 2016 to 2018). Sequencing was performed on an Illumina HiSeq 2000. For repertoire sequencing, the TCR beta CDR3 regions were amplified from RNA transcripts. The first round of RT-PCR was done with HTBI primers and the Qiagen OneStep RT-PCR kit, and was followed by a second round of multiplex PCR, then size selection and purification. Using fastp trimming at Q25 and MiXCR clonotype assembly, TCRdb reanalyzed the public sequencing data and kept in-frame beta chains. Every distinct CDR3 protein forms one entry, paired with its most common genes and DNA. This sample is represented by hundreds of thousands of distinct CDR3 sequences; 20% to 25% of them were singletons. 2.5% to 3% of the sample goes to the ten largest clones. The sequencing sample was made of peripheral blood. The source of these receptors is a woman under 30 with stable Graves' hyperthyroidism. Donor details come from another sample of the same person, matched by shared clones.

This clonotype has at least ten counts. V gene TRBV13 combines with J gene TRBJ1-1, with 8 bases that match TRBD1. The CDR3 sequence is 15 residues long. Germline-derived CDR1 and CDR2 are PRHDT and FYEKMQ (reference sequence). The junction had 9 bases not matched to a gene; V was cut back by 4 bases and J by 5 bases. CDR3 sequence reads: CASSSQGAPMTEAFF. The CDR3 nucleotides are TGTGCCAGCAGCTCCCAGGGGGCGCCGATGACTGAAGCTTTCTTT.

This clonotype was observed at least ten times. The V and J genes are TRBV6-1 and TRBJ2-7; 11 bases are shared with TRBD2. CDR1 is MNHNS, CDR2 SASEGT, per germline. The CDR3 contains 13 residues. The V and J ends lost 4 bases and 12 bases, in that order; junction bases with no gene match: 8. For the CDR3, the DNA is TGTGCCAGCAGTGCTACTAGCGGGGGCTCGGGGTACTTC. This gives the protein CASSATSGGSGYF.

This clonotype was seen ten or more times. V usage is TRBV15 and J usage is TRBJ2-5, with 8 positions matching TRBD1. CDR1 and CDR2 (germline): LNHNV, YYDKDF (reference sequence). The V and J ends lost 2 bases and 5 bases, in that order; junction bases with no gene match: 7. This CDR3 region has 15 residues. CDR3 sequence reads: CATSRRDRPGETQYF. The CDR3 DNA follows: TGTGCCACCAGCAGAAGGGACAGGCCAGGGGAGACCCAGTACTTC.

This clonotype was seen at least ten times. CDR3 in DNA: TGTGCCACCAGTGATGTCGGGGGATGGGAGACCCAGTACTTC. Amino acids: CATSDVGGWETQYF. V and J are TRBV24-1 and TRBJ2-5; D perhaps matches TRBD2 (6 bases). Trimming cost V 3 bases and J 5 bases, with 12 bases left between them. From germline, CDR1 is KGHDR and CDR2 SFDVKD. CDR3 length equals 14 residues.

The table lists this clonotype with many counts. The CDR3 sequence is CASSPYSNSPLHF. CDR3 DNA: TGTGCCAGCTCACCTTACTCGAATTCACCCCTCCACTTT. V usage is TRBV18 and J usage is TRBJ1-6; no reliable D call. CDR1 and CDR2 (germline): KGHSH, LQKENI. V lost 3 bases and J lost 7, with 7 bases in between. The CDR3 sequence is 13 residues long.

This sequence joins TRBV11-1 and TRBJ2-5; 8 positions match TRBD2. Germline V gene lookup returns CDR1 SGHAT and CDR2 FQDESV (reference sequence). The CDR3 spans 14 residues. Trimming cost V 4 bases and J 2 bases; bases outside gene matches: 3. The CDR3 DNA sequence: TGTGCCAGCAGCTCACTAGCGGAACAAGAGACCCAGTACTTC. Translating gives CASSSLAEQETQYF.

This CDR3 is CATSRDLGRNYEQYF. The CDR3 DNA follows: TGTGCCACCAGCAGAGATCTGGGGAGAAACTACGAGCAGTACTTC. The chain links TRBV15 to TRBJ2-7; maybe TRBD2 (5 bases). Germline CDR1 and CDR2: LNHNV and YYDKDF (reference sequence). The CDR3 runs 15 residues. Trimming pared 0 bases from V and 3 bases from J, leaving 12 bases between.

This clonotype has ten or more counts. DNA for the CDR3: TGTGCCAGCAGTCGCCTCAAGTACTCCTACGAGCAGTACTTC. Its protein product is CASSRLKYSYEQYF. The genes are TRBV6-5 and TRBJ2-7; the D is unclear. The germline gives CDR1 MNHEY, CDR2 SVGAGI. The V gene lost 5 bases and the J gene lost 0 bases, with 11 bases spanning the gap. The CDR3 runs to 14 residues.

This clonotype was recorded at least ten times. The chain has TRBV30 and TRBJ1-5, with D maybe TRBD1 (5 bases). CDR1 and CDR2 (germline): GTSNPN, SVGIG (reference sequence). Trimming took off 2 bases at V and 2 bases at J, with 10 bases between the two ends. The CDR3 is 14 residues long. CDR3 loop: CAWSKGEGNQPQHF. CDR3 nucleotides: TGTGCCTGGAGTAAAGGGGAGGGCAATCAGCCCCAGCATTTT.

This clonotype was counted at least ten times. This chain joins TRBV6-1 and TRBJ2-5; D is unresolved. Trimming pared 8 bases from V and 3 bases from J, leaving 13 bases between. CDR3 size: 13 residues. Germline-derived CDR1 and CDR2 are MNHNS and SASEGT. The CDR3 DNA reads as TGTGCCAGCTTGGGCCATCGGGAAGAGACCCAGTACTTC. This translates into CASLGHREETQYF.

This clonotype occurred many times. The rearrangement joins TRBV20-1 to TRBJ2-5; 11 bases agree with TRBD2. The CDR3 is made up of 14 amino acids. Looked up from germline, CDR1 is DFQATT and CDR2 is SNEGSKA (reference sequence). V lost 6 bases to trimming and J lost 4 bases; unmatched junction nucleotides: 7. The CDR3 DNA follows: TGCAGTGCCCTTCGGCTAGCGGGAGGAGAGACCCAGTACTTC. This gives the protein CSALRLAGGETQYF.